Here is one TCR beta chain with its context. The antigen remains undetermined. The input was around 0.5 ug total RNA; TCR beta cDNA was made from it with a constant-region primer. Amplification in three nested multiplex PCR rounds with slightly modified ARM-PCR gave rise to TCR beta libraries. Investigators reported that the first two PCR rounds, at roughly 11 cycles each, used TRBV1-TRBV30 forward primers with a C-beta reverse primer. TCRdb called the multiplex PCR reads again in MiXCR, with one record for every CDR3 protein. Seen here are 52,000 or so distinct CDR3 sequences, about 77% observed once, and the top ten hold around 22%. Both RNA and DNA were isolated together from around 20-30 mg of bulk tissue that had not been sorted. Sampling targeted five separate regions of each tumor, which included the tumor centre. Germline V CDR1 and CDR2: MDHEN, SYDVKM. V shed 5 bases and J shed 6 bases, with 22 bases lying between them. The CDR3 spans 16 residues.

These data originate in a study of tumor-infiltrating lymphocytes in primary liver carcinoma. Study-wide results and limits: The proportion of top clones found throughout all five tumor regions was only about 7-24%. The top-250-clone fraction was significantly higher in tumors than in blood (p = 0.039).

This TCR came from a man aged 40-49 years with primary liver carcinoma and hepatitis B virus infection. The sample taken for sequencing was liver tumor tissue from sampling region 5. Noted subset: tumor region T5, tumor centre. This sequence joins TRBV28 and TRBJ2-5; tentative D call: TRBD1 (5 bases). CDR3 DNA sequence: TGTGCCAGCAGTCCCCCTACCCCGACAGATTGGCAGACCCAGTACTTC. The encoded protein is CASSPPTPTDWQTQYF.